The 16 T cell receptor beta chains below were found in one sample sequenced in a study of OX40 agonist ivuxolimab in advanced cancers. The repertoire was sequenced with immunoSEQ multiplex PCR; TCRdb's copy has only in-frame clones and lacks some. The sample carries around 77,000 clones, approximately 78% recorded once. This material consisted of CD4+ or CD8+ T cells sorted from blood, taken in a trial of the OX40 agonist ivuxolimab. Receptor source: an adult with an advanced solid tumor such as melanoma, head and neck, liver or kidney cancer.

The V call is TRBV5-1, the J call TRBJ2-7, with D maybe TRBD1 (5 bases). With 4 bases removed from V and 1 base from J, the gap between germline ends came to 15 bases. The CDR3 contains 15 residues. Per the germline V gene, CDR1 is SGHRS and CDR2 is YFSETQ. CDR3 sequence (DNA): TGCGCCAGCAGCCACGTGACAGTAGCATCCTACGAGCAGTACTTC. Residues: CASSHVTVASYEQYF.

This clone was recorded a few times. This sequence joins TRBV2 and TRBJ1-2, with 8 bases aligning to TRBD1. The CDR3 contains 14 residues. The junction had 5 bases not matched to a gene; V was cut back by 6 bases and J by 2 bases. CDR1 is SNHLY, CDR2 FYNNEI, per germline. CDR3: CASRQTGANYGYTF. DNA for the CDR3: TGTGCCAGCAGACAGACAGGGGCGAACTATGGCTACACCTTC.

The CDR3 DNA sequence: TGTGCCAGCAGCTTTAACGTAGCGGGAAAGGGCACCGGGGAGCTGTTTTTT. Amino acids: CASSFNVAGKGTGELFF. The chain recombines TRBV11-2 with TRBJ2-2; the match to TRBD2 covers 8 bases. The germline CDR1 and CDR2 sequences are SGHAT and FQNNGV. Losses at the gene ends were 3 bases for V and 4 bases for J; bases not matched to a gene: 10. The length of the CDR3 is 17 residues.

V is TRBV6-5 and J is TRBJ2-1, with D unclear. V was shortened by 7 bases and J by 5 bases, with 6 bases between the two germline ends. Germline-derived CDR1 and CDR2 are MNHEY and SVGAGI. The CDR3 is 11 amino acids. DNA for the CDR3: TGTGCCAGCAAGAGAGACAATGAGCAGTTCTTC. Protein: CASKRDNEQFF.

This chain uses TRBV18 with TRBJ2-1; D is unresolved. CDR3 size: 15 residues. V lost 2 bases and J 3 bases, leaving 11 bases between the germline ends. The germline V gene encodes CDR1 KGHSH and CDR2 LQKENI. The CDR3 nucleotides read TGTGCCAGCTCACCAGTGGTGCGCCGCTACAATGAGCAGTTCTTC. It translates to CASSPVVRRYNEQFF.

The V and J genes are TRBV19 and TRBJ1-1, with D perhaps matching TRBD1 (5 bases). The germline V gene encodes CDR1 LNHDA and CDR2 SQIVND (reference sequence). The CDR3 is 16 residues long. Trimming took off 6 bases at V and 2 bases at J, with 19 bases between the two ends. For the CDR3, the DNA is TGTGCCAGTAGAATAACAGGCGGGTCTACCAACACTGAAGCTTTCTTT. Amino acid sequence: CASRITGGSTNTEAFF.

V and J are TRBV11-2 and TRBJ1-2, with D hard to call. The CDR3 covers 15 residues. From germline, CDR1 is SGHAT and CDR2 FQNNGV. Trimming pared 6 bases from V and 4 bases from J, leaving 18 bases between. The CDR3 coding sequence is TGTGCCAGCAGGCCCTCCCGGGGTTGGCGCTATGGCTACACCTTC. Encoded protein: CASRPSRGWRYGYTF. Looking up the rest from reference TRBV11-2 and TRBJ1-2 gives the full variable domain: EAGVAQSPRYKIIEKRQSVAFWCNPISGHATLYWYQQILGQGPKLLIQFQNNGVVDDSQLPKDRFSAERLKGVDSTLKIQPAKLEDSAVYLCASRPSRGWRYGYTFGSGTRLTVV.

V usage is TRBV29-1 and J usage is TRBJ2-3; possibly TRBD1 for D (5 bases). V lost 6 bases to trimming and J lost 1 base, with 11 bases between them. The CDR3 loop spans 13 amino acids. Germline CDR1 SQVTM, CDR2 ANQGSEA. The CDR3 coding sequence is TGCAGCGTAGGGGTCTTGGGCACAGATACGCAGTATTTT. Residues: CSVGVLGTDTQYF.

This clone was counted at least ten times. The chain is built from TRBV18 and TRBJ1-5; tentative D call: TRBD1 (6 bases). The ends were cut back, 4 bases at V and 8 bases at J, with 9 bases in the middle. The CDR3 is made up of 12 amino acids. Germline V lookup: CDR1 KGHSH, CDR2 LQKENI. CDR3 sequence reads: CASSLPGEPQHF. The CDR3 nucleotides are TGTGCCAGCTCACTCCCAGGGGAGCCCCAGCATTTT.

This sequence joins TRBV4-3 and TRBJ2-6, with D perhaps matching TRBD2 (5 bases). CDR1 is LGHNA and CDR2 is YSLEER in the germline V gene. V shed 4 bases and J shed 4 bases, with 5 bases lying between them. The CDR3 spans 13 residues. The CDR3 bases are TGCGCCAGCAGCCCGGGGGGGGCCAACGTCCTGACTTTC. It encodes CASSPGGANVLTF.

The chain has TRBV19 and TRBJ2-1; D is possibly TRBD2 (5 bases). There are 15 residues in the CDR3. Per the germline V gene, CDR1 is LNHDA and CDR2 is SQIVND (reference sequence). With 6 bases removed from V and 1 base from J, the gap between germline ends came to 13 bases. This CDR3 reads CASRPWERSYNEQFF. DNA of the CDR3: TGTGCCAGTAGACCATGGGAGCGGTCCTACAATGAGCAGTTCTTC.

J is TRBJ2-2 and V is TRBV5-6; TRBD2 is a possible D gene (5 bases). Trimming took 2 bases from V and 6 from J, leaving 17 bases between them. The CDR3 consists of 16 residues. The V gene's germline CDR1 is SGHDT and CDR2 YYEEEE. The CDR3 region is CASSFTLGRSSGELFF. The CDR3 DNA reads TGTGCCAGCAGCTTTACGCTGGGGAGAAGCTCCGGGGAGCTGTTTTTT.

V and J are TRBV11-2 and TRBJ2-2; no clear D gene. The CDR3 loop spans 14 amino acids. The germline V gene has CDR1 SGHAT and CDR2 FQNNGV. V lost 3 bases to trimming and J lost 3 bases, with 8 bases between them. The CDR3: CASSFFTDTGELFF. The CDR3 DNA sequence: TGTGCCAGCAGCTTCTTTACAGACACCGGGGAGCTGTTTTTT.

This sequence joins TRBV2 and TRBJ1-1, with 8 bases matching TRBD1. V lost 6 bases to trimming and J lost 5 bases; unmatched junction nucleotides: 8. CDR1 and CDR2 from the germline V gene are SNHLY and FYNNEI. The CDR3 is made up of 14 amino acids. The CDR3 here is CASRAEQGGTEAFF. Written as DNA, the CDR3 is TGTGCCAGCAGGGCTGAACAGGGGGGGACTGAAGCTTTCTTT. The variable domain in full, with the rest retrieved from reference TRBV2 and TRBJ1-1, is EPEVTQTPSHQVTQMGQEVILRCVPISNHLYFYWYRQILGQKVEFLVSFYNNEISEKSEIFDDQFSVERPDGSNFTLKIRSTKLEDSAMYFCASRAEQGGTEAFFGQGTRLTVV.

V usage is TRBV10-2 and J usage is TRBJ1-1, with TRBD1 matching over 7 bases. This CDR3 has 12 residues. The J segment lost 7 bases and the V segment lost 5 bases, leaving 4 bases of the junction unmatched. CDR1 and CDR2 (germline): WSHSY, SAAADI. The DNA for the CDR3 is TGCGCCAGCAGTCCGAACAGGGGTGAAGCTTTCTTT. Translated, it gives CASSPNRGEAFF.

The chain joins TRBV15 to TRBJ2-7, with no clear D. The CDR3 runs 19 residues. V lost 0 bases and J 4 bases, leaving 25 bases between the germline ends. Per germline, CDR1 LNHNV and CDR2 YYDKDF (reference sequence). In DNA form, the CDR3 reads TGTGCCACCAGCAGAGATCTAAGGGCACCTGATCAAGGCCTTTACGAGCAGTACTTC. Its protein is CATSRDLRAPDQGLYEQYF.